One sample yielded the 21 T cell receptor beta chains listed below, sequenced in a study of Graves' ophthalmopathy and Graves' hyperthyroidism. Researchers took RNA transcripts and amplified TCR beta CDR3 regions from them. RT-PCR with HTBI primers came first, then second-round multiplex PCR. TCRdb independently ran MiXCR on the multiplex PCR reads; one entry per CDR3 protein. Here the sample spans approximately 700,000 distinct CDR3 sequences, 35% to 50% being singletons. Sequences were obtained from peripheral blood. The receptor source for this set is an adult man with Graves' ophthalmopathy.

The rearrangement uses TRBV7-2 and TRBJ2-7, with D unresolved. This CDR3 has 12 amino acids. Trimming cost V 2 bases and J 5 bases, with 7 bases left between them. The germline V gene has CDR1 SGHTA and CDR2 FQGNSA. The CDR3 is CASSLTVHEQYF. CDR3 coding DNA: TGTGCCAGCAGCTTAACAGTACACGAGCAGTACTTC.

The chain joins TRBV20-1 to TRBJ2-2; possible D gene TRBD2, 6 bases. CDR1 is DFQATT, CDR2 SNEGSKA, per germline (reference sequence). This CDR3 spans 13 amino acids. Trimming cost V 5 bases and J 3 bases, with 10 bases left between them. DNA of the CDR3: TGCAGTGCTCTGACGGGGGACACCGGGGAGCTGTTTTTT. Protein: CSALTGDTGELFF.

Relative to its sample, this clonotype is medium-sized. This sequence joins TRBV15 and TRBJ1-4; 8 nucleotides match TRBD1. V lost 4 bases and J lost 8; bases outside the gene matches: 9. There are 15 residues in the CDR3. Germline lookup yields CDR1 LNHNV and CDR2 YYDKDF (reference sequence). This chain's CDR3 is CATSIYRGSLEKLFF. The CDR3 nucleotides are TGTGCCACCAGCATATACAGGGGGTCTTTGGAAAAACTGTTTTTT.

This clonotype was observed a handful of times. CDR3 amino acids: CSARDGRQGNYGYTF. The CDR3 DNA sequence: TGCAGTGCTAGAGATGGTCGGCAGGGGAACTATGGCTACACCTTC. V and J are TRBV20-1 and TRBJ1-2, with D maybe TRBD1 (6 bases). This CDR3 spans 15 amino acids. The ends were cut back, 0 bases at V and 2 bases at J, with 13 bases in the middle. Germline V gene lookup returns CDR1 DFQATT and CDR2 SNEGSKA (reference sequence).

Concerning this clonotype: A read error may produce the germline difference seen at one junction end. The chain is built from TRBV25-1 and TRBJ1-2; no reliable D call. Germline-derived CDR1 and CDR2 are MGHDK and SYGVNS. The CDR3 totals 14 residues. CDR3 amino acids: CASSASRGLDGYTF. CDR3 bases: TGTGCCAGCAGTGCTAGTCGGGGTCTCGATGGTTACACCTTC.

V gene TRBV20-1 combines with J gene TRBJ1-5; TRBD1 matches at 8 bases. With 2 bases clipped from V and 5 bases from J, the junction kept 11 bases outside the gene matches. CDR3 length: 16 amino acids. Germline CDR1 DFQATT, CDR2 SNEGSKA (reference sequence). CDR3 in amino acids: CSARSGGGLGDQPQHF. CDR3 bases: TGCAGTGCTAGATCAGGGGGCGGATTGGGTGATCAGCCCCAGCATTTT.

This clonotype has ten or more counts. V usage is TRBV7-9 and J usage is TRBJ1-5, with D possibly matching TRBD1 (5 bases). V lost 1 base and J 3 bases, leaving 7 bases between the germline ends. The CDR3 is 14 amino acids. The germline V gene has CDR1 SEHNR and CDR2 FQNEAQ (reference sequence). The DNA of the CDR3 is TGTGCCAGCAGCTTAGAGGGGAACAATCAGCCCCAGCATTTT. It encodes CASSLEGNNQPQHF.

This chain connects TRBV15 to TRBJ2-1, with 12 bases identical to TRBD2. In germline, CDR1 is LNHNV, CDR2 YYDKDF (reference sequence). V shed 1 base, J shed 5 bases, and the junction held 0 bases outside the gene matches. CDR3 size: 15 residues. The CDR3 coding sequence is TGTGCCACCAGCAGAGCTAGCGGGAGGGACAATGAGCAGTTCTTC. Translated: CATSRASGRDNEQFF.

The V gene is TRBV25-1, the J gene TRBJ2-2; TRBD1 matches at 8 bases. The CDR3 totals 13 residues. The V segment lost 11 bases and the J segment 2 bases; nucleotides outside the gene matches: 4. Germline assignment: CDR1 MGHDK and CDR2 SYGVNS. CDR3 nucleotides: TGTGCCTGGGACAGGATCAACACCGGGGAGCTGTTTTTT. Translated: CAWDRINTGELFF.

The rearrangement uses TRBV20-1 and TRBJ1-3, with D perhaps TRBD1 (5 bases). V lost 3 bases and J 2 bases, leaving 14 bases between the germline ends. The length of the CDR3 is 15 residues. Per the germline V gene, CDR1 is DFQATT and CDR2 is SNEGSKA (reference sequence). CDR3 nucleotide sequence: TGCAGTGCTAGTTTACCAGGGACGACTGGAAACACCATATATTTT. This gives the protein CSASLPGTTGNTIYF.

This clonotype occurred many times. This chain links TRBV5-7 with TRBJ2-5, with 9 bases aligning to TRBD1. TRBV5-7 is flagged as an ORF with uncertain function. CDR3 length: 15 residues. V was pared by 3 bases and J by 0 bases, with 3 bases of the junction left unmatched. The CDR3 region is CASSSRDRDQETQYF. The CDR3 DNA sequence: TGTGCCAGCAGCTCCCGGGACAGGGACCAAGAGACCCAGTACTTC.

The chain couples TRBV20-1 to TRBJ2-5; perhaps TRBD1 as D (6 bases). CDR1 and CDR2 (germline): DFQATT, SNEGSKA (reference sequence). The CDR3 runs to 14 residues. Trimming removed 3 bases from V and 6 bases from J, with 17 bases in between. This CDR3 is CSASPWGREKTQYF. In nucleotides, the CDR3 is TGCAGTGCTAGTCCCTGGGGGCGAGAAAAGACCCAGTACTTC.

The chain uses TRBV11-2 and TRBJ1-1, with TRBD1 identical over 8 bases. V was pared by 1 base and J by 5 bases, with 6 bases of the junction left unmatched. The CDR3 consists of 15 residues. Germline V gene sequence: CDR1 SGHAT, CDR2 FQNNGV. Written as DNA, the CDR3 is TGTGCCAGCAGCTTAGGACAGGGGAGGGTAACTGAAGCTTTCTTT. It codes for CASSLGQGRVTEAFF.

The chain couples TRBV25-1 to TRBJ1-3, with a weak D call TRBD1 (5 bases). Per germline, CDR1 MGHDK and CDR2 SYGVNS. Trimming shortened V by 6 bases and J by 9 bases, and 12 bases separated the two germline ends. This CDR3 comprises 12 residues. CDR3 nucleotide sequence: TGTGCCAGCAGGATCGGACAAGGCACCATATATTTT. Translation gives CASRIGQGTIYF.

This clonotype was detected ten times or more. This chain joins TRBV29-1 and TRBJ2-7, with D tentatively TRBD2 (5 bases). The CDR3 loop spans 13 amino acids. Germline loops: CDR1 SQVTM, CDR2 ANQGSEA. The V and J ends lost 3 bases and 6 bases respectively, with 15 bases between them. This chain's CDR3 is CSVERTDPGEQYF. The CDR3 DNA sequence: TGCAGCGTTGAGAGGACTGACCCTGGCGAGCAGTACTTC.

This clonotype was detected ten times or more. This chain links TRBV29-1 with TRBJ2-7, with a possible D match to TRBD1 (5 bases). V was cut by 4 bases and J by 2 bases, with 12 bases left in between. The CDR3 is made up of 13 amino acids. The germline V gene has CDR1 SQVTM and CDR2 ANQGSEA. The CDR3: CSVGQGGTYEQYF. The CDR3, as DNA: TGCAGCGTTGGGCAGGGTGGGACCTACGAGCAGTACTTC.

Of note for this clonotype: A much more abundant neighbour one base away suggests this may be a read error. This chain links TRBV7-2 with TRBJ2-7, with 8 bases that match TRBD2. The CDR3 is 14 residues long. Germline V gives CDR1 SGHTA, CDR2 FQGNSA. The DNA of the CDR3 is TGTGCCAACAGCCTTCGAAGCGGGAGCTACGAGCAGTACTTC. This codes for CANSLRSGSYEQYF.

The chain couples TRBV2 to TRBJ1-1, with D perhaps TRBD1 (5 bases). CDR1 SNHLY and CDR2 FYNNEI come from the germline V gene. There are 10 residues in the CDR3. V lost 7 bases and J 13 bases, leaving 13 bases between the germline ends. CDR3 nucleotides: TGTGCCAGCATGAGAGGGGCCGATTTCTTT. Its protein product is CASMRGADFF. Variable domain in full (rest from reference TRBV2 and TRBJ1-1): EPEVTQTPSHQVTQMGQEVILRCVPISNHLYFYWYRQILGQKVEFLVSFYNNEISEKSEIFDDQFSVERPDGSNFTLKIRSTKLEDSAMYFCASMRGADFFGQGTRLTVV.

This clonotype has just a few counts. This rearrangement joins TRBV20-1 to TRBJ2-7; D is tentatively TRBD1 or TRBD2 (5 bases each). From germline, CDR1 is DFQATT and CDR2 SNEGSKA (reference sequence). Trimming removed 6 bases from V and 5 bases from J, with 17 bases in between. The CDR3 runs 13 residues. CDR3 DNA: TGCAGTGCGACCCCCGGTGTGGGGGACGAGCAGTACTTC. Translated, it gives CSATPGVGDEQYF.

In this sample, this clonotype turned up a few times. The DNA for the CDR3 is TGTGCCAGCAGTGGCGGGACAGCACATGAAAAACTGTTTTTT. It encodes CASSGGTAHEKLFF. The V gene is TRBV11-3, the J gene TRBJ1-4, with TRBD1 matching 7 bases. Germline V gene sequence: CDR1 SGHNT, CDR2 YENEEA. The CDR3 loop spans 14 amino acids. Losses at the gene ends were 6 bases for V and 6 bases for J; bases not matched to a gene: 7.

V gene TRBV29-1 combines with J gene TRBJ2-6; D is undetermined. The CDR3 totals 8 residues. Germline CDR1 SQVTM, CDR2 ANQGSEA. Trimming shortened V by 2 bases and J by 18 bases, and 5 bases separated the two germline ends. CDR3 in amino acids: CSVEMGTF. In DNA form, the CDR3 reads TGCAGCGTTGAAATGGGGACTTTC.